The text below deals with one TCR beta chain. The target antigen is unknown. J lost 1 base, V lost 3 bases, and 7 bases had no gene match. The germline V gene encodes CDR1 SGHRS and CDR2 YFSETQ. This CDR3 spans 16 amino acids. The PCR ran on 60 Vbeta and 13 Jbeta primers. Using immunoSEQ multiplex PCR, the repertoire was profiled, and TCRdb retains in-frame clones only, with some absent. The table lists some 130,000 clones, approximately 85% of them singletons. Donors likely had unrecorded immune exposures despite being nominally healthy when sampled. These data are taken from a study of cytomegalovirus exposure and HLA in healthy donors. Study-level results: Later analysis identified a missense DCLRE1C variant that was linked to TCR beta V- and J-gene trimming. Whilst most TCR sequences proved rare, a subset of public TCRs occurred across many donors. In vitro assays verified that a few CMV-associated chains recognized CMV antigens specifically.

The source material was PBMCs. The chain employs TRBV5-1 and TRBJ2-1, with TRBD2 matching 7 bases. The TCR originated in a woman in her 30s in good health and CMV-seropositive. CDR3 protein: CASSSAPSGSYNEQFF. The CDR3 nucleotides are TGCGCCAGCAGCTCGGCACCTAGCGGATCCTACAATGAGCAGTTCTTC.